This TCR delta chain is from a study of gamma-delta chains in newborns, infants, children. Turning to the study itself: Microbial exposure reportedly drives polyclonal innate γδ T cell expansion after birth.

This clone was observed at least ten times. Possible read error: a much larger clone is one base away. Germline V gives CDR1 GEAIGNYY, CDR2 EKD. This CDR3 is 15 amino acids long. V lost 2 bases to trimming and J lost 7 bases; unmatched junction nucleotides: 4. TCRdb made new clone calls on the reads using CATT. The table lists over 3,000 delta-chain clones, around 1.2% of them singletons. V gene TRDV2 combines with J gene TRDJ2; 12 nucleotides align to TRDD3. The receptor was derived from a child who was a newborn, infant or young child, either healthy, febrile or measles-vaccinated (not recorded which). Material for sequencing was blood. The CDR3 here is CACDILGDTEAQLFF. CDR3 nucleotide sequence: TGTGCCTGTGACATACTGGGGGATACTGAAGCACAACTCTTCTTT.